A single sample is the source of the 13 T cell receptor beta chains below, sequenced in a study of CD8 T cells in ankylosing spondylitis. Whole-study findings and limits: It appeared that ankylosing spondylitis blood was characterized by a TCR beta motif of several highly homologous variants.

Each CDR3 protein gets one entry after TCRdb re-called the 5' RACE reads with MiXCR. The table lists approximately 400,000 distinct CDR3 sequences, 25% to 30% of them singletons, with 0.89% in the top ten. For these TCRs, the target antigens are not known. What was sequenced was blood, either unsorted or a sorted T cell fraction (not recorded which). These TCRs come from a male donor with ankylosing spondylitis.

The genes are TRBV27 and TRBJ2-2; D is perhaps TRBD1 (6 bases). From germline, CDR1 is MNHEY and CDR2 SMNVEV (reference sequence). This CDR3 has 14 residues. The V gene lost 6 bases and the J gene lost 4 bases, with 12 bases spanning the gap. The CDR3 nucleotides read TGTGCCAGCAGCCCACAGGGTACCACCGGGGAGCTGTTTTTT. Translation gives CASSPQGTTGELFF.

V is TRBV19 and J is TRBJ2-3, with TRBD2 matching over 7 bases. The germline CDR1 and CDR2 sequences are LNHDA and SQIVND (reference sequence). This CDR3 spans 18 amino acids. Trimming cost V 1 base and J 7 bases; bases outside gene matches: 17. The CDR3 region has the DNA TGTGCCAGTAGTATAGTTCCCAGCGGGATCGGAAGCTGGTATACGCAGTATTTT. This sequence encodes CASSIVPSGIGSWYTQYF.

At least ten counts were recorded for this clonotype. This rearrangement joins TRBV7-2 to TRBJ2-1, with TRBD2 matching 7 bases. This CDR3 spans 16 amino acids. V was clipped by 1 base and J by 1 base; unmatched bases: 4. Germline CDR1 SGHTA, CDR2 FQGNSA. CDR3 nucleotides: TGTGCCAGCAGCTTAGTAGCGGGTATGTCCTACAATGAGCAGTTCTTC. It is translated as CASSLVAGMSYNEQFF.

The rearrangement uses TRBV12-3 or TRBV12-4 and TRBJ2-2; 7 nucleotides agree with TRBD2. Trimming at V came to 3 bases and at J to 4 bases, leaving 5 bases not matched to a gene. The CDR3 has 15 residues. DNA for the CDR3: TGTGCCAGCAGTTTGCGGGGGATGGGCACCGGGGAGCTGTTTTTT. It is translated as CASSLRGMGTGELFF.

The sample holds a few counts of this clonotype. V and J are TRBV7-2 and TRBJ2-7, with TRBD2 identical over 10 bases. With 6 bases clipped from V and 6 bases from J, the junction kept 8 bases outside the gene matches. The germline V gene encodes CDR1 SGHTA and CDR2 FQGNSA. The CDR3 has 14 residues. Here the CDR3 reads CASSAPGLAPEQYV. CDR3 nucleotides: TGTGCCAGCAGTGCCCCGGGACTAGCGCCCGAGCAGTACGTC.

This clonotype was observed a few times. The rearrangement joins TRBV20-1 to TRBJ1-3; no definite D call. Trimming left V 1 base short and J 4 bases short, with 8 bases between. Looked up from germline, CDR1 is DFQATT and CDR2 is SNEGSKA (reference sequence). CDR3 length: 13 amino acids. In nucleotides, the CDR3 is TGCAGTGCTAGAGCTCCTAAGGGAAACACCATATATTTT. The encoded protein is CSARAPKGNTIYF.

This clonotype was counted a few times. The rearrangement links TRBV29-1 to TRBJ1-1, with D possibly matching TRBD1 (5 bases). Per the germline V gene, CDR1 is SQVTM and CDR2 is ANQGSEA. Trimming stripped 3 bases from V and 3 bases from J, with 17 bases between. The CDR3 runs to 15 residues. The CDR3 bases are TGCAGCGTTGAGGTTCAGGGTAGGAGGGACACTGAAGCTTTCTTT. This sequence encodes CSVEVQGRRDTEAFF.

This clonotype was observed a few times. V is TRBV5-6 and J is TRBJ2-7; TRBD2 is a possible D gene (5 bases). This CDR3 has 14 residues. Trimming cost V 4 bases and J 3 bases, with 14 bases left between them. Germline V gene sequence: CDR1 SGHDT, CDR2 YYEEEE. CDR3 bases: TGTGCCAGCAGCCCCAGCTTCGGGAACTACGAGCAGTACTTC. As protein: CASSPSFGNYEQYF. The full variable domain, its missing parts supplied by reference TRBV5-6 and TRBJ2-7, is DAGVTQSPTHLIKTRGQQVTLRCSPKSGHDTVSWYQQALGQGPQFIFQYYEEEERQRGNFPDRFSGHQFPNYSSELNVNALLLGDSALYLCASSPSFGNYEQYFGPGTRLTVT.

V usage is TRBV20-1 and J usage is TRBJ1-4; D is uncertain. V lost 5 bases and J lost 7, with 14 bases in between. Germline CDR1 is DFQATT and CDR2 is SNEGSKA (reference sequence). This CDR3 is 13 amino acids long. CDR3 protein: CSASNWGGEKLFF. Here the CDR3 DNA reads TGCAGTGCTTCCAACTGGGGAGGTGAAAAACTGTTTTTT.

The rearrangement joins TRBV20-1 to TRBJ1-4; TRBD1 might be the D (5 bases). V shed 2 bases and J shed 0 bases, with 16 bases lying between them. CDR3 length: 17 amino acids. From germline, CDR1 is DFQATT and CDR2 SNEGSKA (reference sequence). The CDR3 DNA is TGCAGTGCTAGACCGCCCCGTCAGGGAGCAACTAATGAAAAACTGTTTTTT. This codes for CSARPPRQGATNEKLFF.

This clonotype was observed a few times. V gene TRBV24-1 combines with J gene TRBJ2-1; TRBD2 matches 7 bases. V dropped 5 bases and J dropped 5; count of bases not matched to a gene: 11. The germline V gene encodes CDR1 KGHDR and CDR2 SFDVKD. The length of the CDR3 is 16 residues. The CDR3 reads CATSAPGGWYDNEQFF. The DNA for the CDR3 is TGTGCCACCAGTGCCCCCGGGGGGTGGTACGACAATGAGCAGTTCTTC.

CDR3 sequence reads: CSVDGGWGTDTQYF. CDR3 in DNA: TGCAGCGTTGATGGCGGGTGGGGCACAGATACGCAGTATTTT. The chain is built from TRBV29-1 and TRBJ2-3; D might be TRBD2 (5 bases). Per germline, CDR1 SQVTM and CDR2 ANQGSEA. Trimming removed 3 bases at V and 1 base at J, with 11 bases between. The CDR3 consists of 14 residues.

The V gene is TRBV20-1, the J gene TRBJ2-3; the match to TRBD1 covers 7 bases. This CDR3 spans 15 amino acids. The germline gives CDR1 DFQATT, CDR2 SNEGSKA (reference sequence). Germline trimming cut 6 bases from V and 0 bases from J; bases unmatched to any gene: 9. The CDR3 region has the DNA TGCAGTGCCCCTCGACAGGGATATAGCACAGATACGCAGTATTTT. Residues: CSAPRQGYSTDTQYF.